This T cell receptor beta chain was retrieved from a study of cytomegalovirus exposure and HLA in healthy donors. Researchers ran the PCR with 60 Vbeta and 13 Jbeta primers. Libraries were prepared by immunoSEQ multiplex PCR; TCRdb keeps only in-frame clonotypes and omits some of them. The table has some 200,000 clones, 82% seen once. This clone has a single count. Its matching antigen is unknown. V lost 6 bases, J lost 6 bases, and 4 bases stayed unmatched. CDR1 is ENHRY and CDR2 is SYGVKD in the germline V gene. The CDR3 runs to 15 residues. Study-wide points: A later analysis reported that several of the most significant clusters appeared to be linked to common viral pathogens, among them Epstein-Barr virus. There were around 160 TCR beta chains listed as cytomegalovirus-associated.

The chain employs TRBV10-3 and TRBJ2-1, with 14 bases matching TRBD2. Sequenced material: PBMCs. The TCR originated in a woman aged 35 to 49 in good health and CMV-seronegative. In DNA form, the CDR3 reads TGTGCCATCAGAGCGGGACTAGCGGGAGTCAATGAGCAGTTCTTC. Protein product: CAIRAGLAGVNEQFF.